The T cell receptor (beta chain) described here comes from a study of Graves' ophthalmopathy and Graves' hyperthyroidism (dated by TCRdb to 2016 to 2019). With respect to the entire study: Peripheral blood samples were taken at the time of initial diagnosis, before any treatment was given. TCR beta repertoire signatures were used to distinguish Graves' ophthalmopathy from Graves' hyperthyroidism and to predict progression to ophthalmopathy. In total, 135 blood samples were TCR-sequenced: around 42 ophthalmopathy, over 70 hyperthyroidism and roughly 17 hyperthyroidism-to-ophthalmopathy patients. A discovery set of 90 to 100 patients (43 ophthalmopathy, about 59 stable hyperthyroidism) was enrolled to explore V-J signatures distinguishing ophthalmopathy from hyperthyroidism. An independent validation cohort comprised some 19 hyperthyroidism patients and roughly 15 patients who later progressed from hyperthyroidism to ophthalmopathy. In roughly 6 hyperthyroidism patients, the T-cell repertoires found in thyroid tissue were compared with those found in blood. Once sampling was done, hyperthyroidism patients were given methimazole at a starting dose of 30 mg daily, while ophthalmopathy patients were given high-dose intravenous methylprednisolone. For training and testing, the 100 or so patients in the discovery cohort were randomly divided in a 7:3 ratio.

TCR beta CDR3 regions were amplified from RNA transcripts for repertoire sequencing. A first-round RT-PCR used HTBI primers with the Qiagen OneStep RT-PCR kit, followed by a second-round multiplex PCR, size selection and purification. Libraries were sequenced on an Illumina HiSeq2000 using paired-end 100 bp reads. On the study's bioinformatics: Reads were processed with SOAPnuke, discarding reads with adapters, uncalled bases, mean Phred below 15, or no exact constant-primer or identifier match. COPE v1.2.5 was used to merge high-quality paired reads. Each unique nucleotide sequence was defined as a clonotype, and clonotypes were aligned to IMGT TRB V, D and J references with MiTCR v1.1. Only V-J combinations with frequency above 0.0001 were analysed, covering more than 99% of repertoires. For each V-J combination, a TCR clonal expansion and chaos score was defined as F50 clonal expansion divided by the chaos observed in the TCRdist matrix. Welch's t-statistics and random forest were used to reduce features to about 14 V-J combinations, which were fed into a naive Bayes classifier. The Morisita-Horn index was used to measure how similar the thyroid and blood repertoires were. Using fastp at Q25 and MiXCR, TCRdb reprocessed the public reads and kept productive beta chains. Under each unique CDR3 protein, matching rows form one entry showing the most common genes and DNA. These V and J calls derive from TCRdb rather than the authors' analysis. The sample records approximately 380,000 distinct CDR3 sequences, more than 20% of which are singletons. The ten biggest clones cover under 3.5% of the sample.

Remarks on this clonotype: Its antigen is unknown. It has no much larger one-base neighbor in the sample; base qualities were not kept.

What the work shows at the level of the full study, not this receptor alone: In validation, the model predicted ophthalmopathy progression with 70.59% sensitivity and 72.22% specificity; some 13 predicted patients were CT-confirmed with GO in a median of 6.5 months. Most of the expanded thyroid clonotypes with a frequency above 0.001 were also detected in blood, and it was suggested that the thyroid immune response may be reflected by blood repertoires. No statistical method was used to predetermine the sample size, and group allocation was not hidden from the investigators. In cross-validation, the 13-signature model distinguished ophthalmopathy from stable hyperthyroidism with nearly 90% sensitivity and 81.08% specificity, while in the test set the corresponding values were approximately 79% and 70%.

Hyperthyroidism was defined as stable when no progression to ophthalmopathy occurred within 18 months of follow-up. Hyperthyroidism patients were newly diagnosed, were aged 18 to 65 years, and had a disease duration under 2 months. Anyone with other autoimmune diseases, uncontrolled infections, pregnancy or lactation was excluded from the study. Diagnosis was based on clinical symptoms, serum thyroxine, TRAb, thyroid ultrasound and orbital computed tomography. Using Ficoll-Paque density gradient centrifugation, PBMCs were isolated from roughly 9.2 ml of fresh peripheral blood. Trizol reagent was used to extract the total RNA, and its quality was then checked on an Agilent 2100 Bioanalyzer. The CDR3 starts with the cysteine, ends with the phenylalanine, and has 17 residues. Solely the CDR3 DNA is kept, with 51 bases framed from the first base. Based on the germline V gene (reference sequence), the CDR1 and CDR2 sequences are SGHAT and FQDESV. Trimming takes 2 bases from V and 6 bases from J, and the germline ends sit 22 bases apart.

The chain was built from TRBV11-1 and TRBJ1-1; perhaps TRBD1 is the D gene, with 6 bases matching. The sample consisted of peripheral blood. The source of this sequence is a woman aged 18-29 years with stable Graves' hyperthyroidism. Donor details come from another sample of the same person, matched by shared clones. The nucleotide sequence is TGTGCCAGCAGCTTATGGGTACTATACGAGTCAGGGGCTGAAGCTTTCTTT. This translates into CASSLWVLYESGAEAFF. Outside the CDR3, residues come from the reference TRBV11-1 and TRBJ1-1 proteins, so the full variable domain is: EAEVAQSPRYKITEKSQAVAFWCDPISGHATLYWYRQILGQGPELLVQFQDESVVDDSQLPKDRFSAERLKGVDSTLKIQPAELGDSAMYLCASSLWVLYESGAEAFFGQGTRLTVV.